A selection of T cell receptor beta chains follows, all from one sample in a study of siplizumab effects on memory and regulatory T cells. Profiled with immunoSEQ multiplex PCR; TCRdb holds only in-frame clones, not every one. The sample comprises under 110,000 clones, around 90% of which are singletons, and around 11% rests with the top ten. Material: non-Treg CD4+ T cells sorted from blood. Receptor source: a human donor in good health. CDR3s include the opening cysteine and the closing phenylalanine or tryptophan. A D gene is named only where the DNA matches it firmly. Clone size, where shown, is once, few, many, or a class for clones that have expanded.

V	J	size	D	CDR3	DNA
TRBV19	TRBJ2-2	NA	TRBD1	CASSKQGANTGELFF	TGTGCCAGTAGTAAACAGGGGGCCAACACCGGGGAGCTGTTTTTT
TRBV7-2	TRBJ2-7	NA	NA	CASSLAGGEQYF	TGTGCCAGCAGCTTAGCTGGGGGCGAGCAGTACTTC
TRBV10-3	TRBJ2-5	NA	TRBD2	CAIRQGLAGAETQYF	TGTGCCATCAGACAGGGACTAGCGGGAGCAGAGACCCAGTACTTC
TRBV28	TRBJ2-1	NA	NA	CASRPTRVGSYNEQFF	TGTGCCAGCAGGCCGACTAGAGTCGGTTCCTACAATGAGCAGTTCTTC
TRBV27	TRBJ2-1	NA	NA	CASSKARRDEQFF	TGTGCCAGCAGTAAAGCAAGGCGGGATGAGCAGTTCTTC
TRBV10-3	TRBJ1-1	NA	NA	CAISSGRLNTEAFF	TGTGCCATCTCGTCTGGCAGGTTGAACACTGAAGCTTTCTTT
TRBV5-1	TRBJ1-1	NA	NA	CASSGQGNTEAFF	TGCGCCAGCAGTGGGCAGGGGAACACTGAAGCTTTCTTT
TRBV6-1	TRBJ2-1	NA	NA	CVLWETYNEQFF	TGTGTTCTGTGGGAAACCTACAATGAGCAGTTCTTC
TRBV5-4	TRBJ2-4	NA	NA	CASSQGSGNIQYF	TGTGCCAGCAGCCAGGGAAGTGGGAACATTCAGTACTTC
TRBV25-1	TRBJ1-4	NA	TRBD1	CASRSSDAQGAREKLFF	TGTGCCAGCAGATCCTCTGATGCTCAGGGGGCGCGGGAAAAACTGTTTTTT
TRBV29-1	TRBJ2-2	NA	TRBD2	CSVEAPSGSTRVFF	TGCAGCGTTGAAGCACCTAGCGGGAGTACTAGAGTGTTTTTT
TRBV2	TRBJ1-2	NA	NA	CASSERRQGNGYTF	TGTGCCAGCAGTGAAAGGAGGCAGGGGAATGGCTACACCTTC
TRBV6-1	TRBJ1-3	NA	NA	CASSGTLFNTIYF	TGTGCCAGCAGTGGGACTCTATTCAACACCATATATTTT
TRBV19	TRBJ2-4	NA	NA	CASSIVGSAKNIQYF	TGTGCCAGTAGTATAGTGGGGTCAGCCAAAAACATTCAGTACTTC
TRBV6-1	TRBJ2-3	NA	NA	CASSEIAGSTDTQYF	TGTGCCAGCAGTGAAATTGCGGGGAGCACAGATACGCAGTATTTT
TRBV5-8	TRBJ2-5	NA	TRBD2	CASSRLLAGGYETQYF	TGTGCCAGCAGCCGACTACTAGCGGGAGGTTACGAGACCCAGTACTTC
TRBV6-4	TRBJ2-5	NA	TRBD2	CASSVTAGRGETQYF	TGTGCCAGCAGTGTGACAGCGGGACGAGGGGAGACCCAGTACTTC
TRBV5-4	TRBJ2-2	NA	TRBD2	CASSLPSGSGTGELFF	TGTGCCAGCAGCTTACCTAGCGGGAGTGGAACCGGGGAGCTGTTTTTT
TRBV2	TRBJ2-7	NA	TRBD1	CASSERTGVHEQYF	TGTGCCAGCAGTGAAAGGACAGGGGTGCACGAGCAGTACTTC
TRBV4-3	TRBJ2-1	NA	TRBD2	CASSQETSGRPSNEQFF	TGCGCCAGCAGCCAAGAGACTAGCGGGAGACCTTCCAATGAGCAGTTCTTC
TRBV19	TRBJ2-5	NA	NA	CATFSAGAGVGTQYF	TGTGCCACCTTCTCGGCTGGGGCAGGGGTCGGGACCCAGTACTTC
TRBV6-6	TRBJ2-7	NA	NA	CASSFRHRYEQYF	TGTGCCAGCAGTTTCCGACACCGTTACGAGCAGTACTTC
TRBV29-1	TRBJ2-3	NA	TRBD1	CSVDDRVGTDTQYF	TGCAGCGTCGATGACAGGGTGGGCACAGATACGCAGTATTTT
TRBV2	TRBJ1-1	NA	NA	CASIWDPNTEAFF	TGTGCCAGCATCTGGGACCCGAACACTGAAGCTTTCTTT
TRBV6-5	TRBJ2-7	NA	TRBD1	CASSYSGRGRWDEQYF	TGTGCCAGCAGTTACTCAGGCAGGGGGCGATGGGACGAGCAGTACTTC
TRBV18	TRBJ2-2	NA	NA	CASSPRPGELFF	TGTGCCAGCTCACCGCGTCCCGGGGAGCTGTTTTTT
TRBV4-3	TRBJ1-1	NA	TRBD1	CASSQRQGTYTEAFF	TGCGCCAGCAGCCAAAGACAGGGGACATACACTGAAGCTTTCTTT
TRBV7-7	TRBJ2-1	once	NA	CASSQKSRPTYNEQFF	TGTGCTAGCAGCCAGAAGTCCCGGCCTACTTACAATGAGCAGTTCTTC
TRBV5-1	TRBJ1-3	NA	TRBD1	CASSGGQGAGNTIYF	TGCGCCAGCAGCGGGGGACAGGGCGCTGGAAACACCATATATTTT
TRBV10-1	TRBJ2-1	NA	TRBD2	CASSDVAVTPSGARSYNEQFF	TGCGCCAGCAGTGATGTAGCGGTTACCCCTAGCGGCGCTAGGTCCTACAATGAGCAGTTCTTC
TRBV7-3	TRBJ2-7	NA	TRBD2	CASSLSSGGGEQYF	TGTGCCAGCAGCTTATCTAGCGGGGGAGGAGAGCAGTACTTC
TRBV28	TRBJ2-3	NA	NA	CASSFGVKENFFTDTQYF	TGTGCCAGCAGTTTCGGGGTTAAAGAAAACTTCTTTACAGATACGCAGTATTTT
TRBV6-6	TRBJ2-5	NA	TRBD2	CASRELAGRETQYF	TGTGCCAGCAGGGAACTAGCGGGAAGGGAGACCCAGTACTTC
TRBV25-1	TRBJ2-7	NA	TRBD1	CASSEAGGRYEQYF	TGTGCCAGCAGTGAAGCAGGGGGTAGATACGAGCAGTACTTC
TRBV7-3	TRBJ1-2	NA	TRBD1	CASSLNRGAYGYTF	TGTGCCAGCAGCTTAAACAGGGGCGCCTATGGCTACACCTTC
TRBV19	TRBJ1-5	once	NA	CASSMQYQPQHF	TGTGCCAGTAGTATGCAGTATCAGCCCCAGCATTTT
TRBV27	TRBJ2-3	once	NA	CASRSPLEYTQYF	TGTGCCAGCAGGTCGCCCCTAGAGTATACGCAGTATTTT
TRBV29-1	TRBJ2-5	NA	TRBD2	CSVQRARAGGKETQYF	TGCAGCGTGCAAAGAGCCAGGGCGGGGGGGAAAGAGACCCAGTACTTC
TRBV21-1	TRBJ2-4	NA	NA	CASSNKGQAGDKNIQYF	TGTGCCAGCAGCAATAAGGGACAGGCGGGGGACAAAAACATTCAGTACTTC
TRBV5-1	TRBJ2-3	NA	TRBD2	CASRPREGTDTQYF	TGCGCCAGCAGACCCAGGGAGGGAACAGATACGCAGTATTTT
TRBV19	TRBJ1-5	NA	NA	CASSATGENQPQHF	TGTGCCAGTAGTGCGACGGGAGAGAATCAGCCCCAGCATTTT
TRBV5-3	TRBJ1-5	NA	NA	CARSLVGFQGIGQPQHF	TGTGCCAGAAGCTTGGTAGGTTTTCAGGGTATTGGGCAGCCCCAGCATTTT
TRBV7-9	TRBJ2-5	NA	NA	CASSPGLTQETQYF	TGTGCCAGCAGCCCGGGACTTACCCAAGAGACCCAGTACTTC
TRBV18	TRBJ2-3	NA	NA	CASSPLGFNTDTQYF	TGTGCCAGCTCGCCATTGGGGTTTAACACAGATACGCAGTATTTT
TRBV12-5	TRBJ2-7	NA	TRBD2	CASGLWTSGSYEQYF	TGTGCTAGTGGTTTGTGGACTAGCGGGAGCTACGAGCAGTACTTC
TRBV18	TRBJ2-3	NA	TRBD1	CASSPVTGVGTDTQYF	TGTGCCAGCTCACCCGTTACAGGGGTAGGCACAGATACGCAGTATTTT
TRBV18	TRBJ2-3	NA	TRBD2	CASSPVAGGAIDTQYF	TGTGCCAGCTCACCAGTAGCGGGAGGGGCAATAGATACGCAGTATTTT
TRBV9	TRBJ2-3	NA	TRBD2	CASSAGTSGMDTQYF	TGTGCCAGCAGCGCCGGGACTAGCGGGATGGATACGCAGTATTTT
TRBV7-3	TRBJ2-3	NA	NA	CASSLNPSQDTQYF	TGTGCCAGCAGCTTAAACCCTAGCCAGGATACGCAGTATTTT
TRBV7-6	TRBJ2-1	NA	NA	CASSRSPGVGSYNEQFF	TGTGCCAGCAGCCGTTCACCTGGGGTGGGATCCTACAATGAGCAGTTCTTC
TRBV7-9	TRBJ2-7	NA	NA	CASSLGPGREQYF	TGTGCCAGCAGCCTAGGGCCAGGGAGAGAGCAGTACTTC
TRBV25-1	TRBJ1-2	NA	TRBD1	CASSEGTGINYGYTF	TGTGCCAGCAGTGAGGGGACAGGGATTAACTATGGCTACACCTTC
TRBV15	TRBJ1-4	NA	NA	CATSREQERGEKLFF	TGTGCCACCAGCAGAGAACAGGAGAGGGGTGAAAAACTGTTTTTT
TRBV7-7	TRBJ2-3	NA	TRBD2	CASSRTGGPGYTQYF	TGTGCTAGCAGCCGTACGGGAGGGCCTGGATATACGCAGTATTTT